These 9 T cell receptor beta chains share one sample of origin, sequenced in a study of CXCR3-negative and CXCR3-positive naive CD8 T cells. Findings of the study overall: For CXCR3-positive naive cells, TRB CDR3s were more hydrophobic than those of CXCR3-negative naive cells.

Their antigens are not known. UMI-labeled 5' RACE TRB cDNA libraries were prepared from the cells. From its re-call of the 5' RACE reads, TCRdb lists each CDR3 protein once, without DNA. Its table lists about 50,000 distinct CDR3 sequences. Material: naive CXCR3+ CD8+ T cells from blood. Documented subset: CD45RO-CCR7+CD27+CD95- naive CD8+ T cells expressing CXCR3 (TNR3+). The receptors shown here come from a human donor in good health. Some clones in this sample may be carry-over from other donors' samples.

This chain links TRBV12-3 or TRBV12-4 with TRBJ2-2; as DNA is missing, the TRBD1 call by TCRdb cannot be tested. This CDR3 has 14 residues. The CDR3 here is CASSFGLPPGELFF.

The V and J genes are TRBV9 and TRBJ1-1. The CDR3 has 14 amino acids. Per germline, CDR1 SGDLS and CDR2 YYNGEE. CDR3 amino acids: CASSSSGVNTEAFF.

The V call is TRBV6-2 or TRBV6-3, the J call TRBJ2-7; the D call of TRBD1 rests on TCRdb alone, since no DNA is present to check it. The germline gives CDR1 MNHEY, CDR2 SVGEGT. This CDR3 is 12 amino acids long. The CDR3 region is CASSYSGGEQYF.

CDR3: CASRSPGDRGFTGELFF. The J gene is TRBJ2-2, the V gene TRBV12-3 or TRBV12-4; the D call from TCRdb, TRBD1, cannot be confirmed without DNA. The CDR3 consists of 17 residues.

This sequence joins TRBV11-2 and TRBJ2-7; the D call of TRBD1 rests on TCRdb alone, since no DNA is present to check it. The germline V gene has CDR1 SGHAT and CDR2 FQNNGV. This CDR3 contains 15 residues. The CDR3 region is CASSFGTGGTYEQYF.

The rearrangement joins TRBV14 to TRBJ2-6; TCRdb picks TRBD2, but there is no DNA to check that call. Germline CDR1 reads SGHDN; CDR2 reads FVKESK. The CDR3 is made up of 19 amino acids. The CDR3 is CASSQEGGLPLSGANVLTF.

The J gene is TRBJ1-1, the V gene TRBV7-3. The CDR3 runs 15 residues. Germline lookup yields CDR1 SGHTA and CDR2 FQGTGA. This CDR3 is CASSLEAVGHTEAFF.

This rearrangement joins TRBV4-3 to TRBJ2-6. There are 16 residues in the CDR3. The V gene's germline CDR1 is LGHNA and CDR2 YSLEER. CDR3 protein: CASSQDSVSGANVLTF.

This chain connects TRBV6-2 or TRBV6-3 to TRBJ1-1; TCRdb gives TRBD1 as the D gene, but with no DNA this cannot be confirmed. Germline CDR1 reads MNHEY; CDR2 reads SVGEGT. The length of the CDR3 is 14 residues. This chain's CDR3 is CASSSPDRGTEAFF.